The 30 T cell receptor beta chains in this list originate from one sample, sequenced in a study of T cells in Graves' hyperthyroidism and ophthalmopathy. RNA transcripts provided the source from which TCR beta CDR3 regions were amplified. Initially, a first-round RT-PCR of the TCR CDR3 employed the HTBI primer set. Via MiXCR, TCRdb re-called the multiplex PCR reads, giving one row per CDR3 protein. The table records almost 35,000 distinct CDR3 sequences, about 52% of them present only once. The sequenced sample was blood. The receptors shown here come from a woman aged 40 to 50 with Graves' ophthalmopathy.

This clonotype was seen at least ten times. This rearrangement joins TRBV6-4 to TRBJ2-3; TRBD1 is a possible D gene (5 bases). Germline CDR1 reads MRHNA; CDR2 reads SNTAGT. Trimming pared 2 bases from V and 2 bases from J, leaving 11 bases between. The CDR3 loop spans 15 amino acids. The CDR3 bases are TGTGCCAGCAGTGACGGGGCAGGAGACACAGATACGCAGTATTTT. Translation gives CASSDGAGDTDTQYF.

The chain joins TRBV5-5 to TRBJ2-6; D ambiguous. The CDR3 is 16 residues long. Germline CDR1 and CDR2: SGHKS and YYEKEE (reference sequence). The V and J ends lost 1 base and 0 bases respectively, with 8 bases between them. The CDR3 sequence is CASSLMSSSGANVLTF. For the CDR3, the DNA is TGTGCCAGCAGCTTGATGTCCTCCTCTGGGGCCAACGTCCTGACTTTC.

The chain has TRBV11-2 and TRBJ2-7, with 7 bases aligning to TRBD2. This CDR3 has 15 amino acids. The V gene's germline CDR1 is SGHAT and CDR2 FQNNGV. V trimming: 5 bases; J trimming: 4 bases; junction bases outside the gene matches: 11. CDR3 nucleotide sequence: TGTGCCAGCAGCCCTCGCAGCGGGAACCAATACGAGCAGTACTTC. It is translated as CASSPRSGNQYEQYF.

This clonotype was found many times. V gene TRBV9 combines with J gene TRBJ2-5, with 11 nucleotides matching TRBD2. The V gene's germline CDR1 is SGDLS and CDR2 YYNGEE. This CDR3 spans 15 amino acids. V shed 1 base and J 5 bases; nucleotides not matched to a gene: 4. The CDR3 loop reads CASSVLAGGPETQYF. CDR3 coding DNA: TGTGCCAGCAGCGTACTAGCGGGGGGACCGGAGACCCAGTACTTC.

This clonotype has a count of ten or more. The chain combines TRBV6-2 or TRBV6-3 with TRBJ1-5; D ambiguous. Trimming pared 4 bases from V and 5 bases from J, leaving 9 bases between. The CDR3 runs 13 residues. Germline lookup yields CDR1 MNHEY and CDR2 SVGEGT. The CDR3 loop is CASSFLPHQPQHF. The CDR3 DNA sequence: TGTGCCAGCAGTTTTCTACCGCATCAGCCCCAGCATTTT.

At least ten counts were recorded for this clonotype. The V gene is TRBV4-1, the J gene TRBJ1-1; 7 nucleotides agree with TRBD1. In germline, CDR1 is MGHRA, CDR2 YSYEKL. V shed 3 bases and J 0 bases; nucleotides not matched to a gene: 4. This CDR3 has 15 amino acids. The CDR3 here is CASSQGDSMNTEAFF. The CDR3, as DNA: TGCGCCAGCAGCCAGGGGGACAGCATGAACACTGAAGCTTTCTTT.

The rearrangement links TRBV20-1 to TRBJ2-3; 10 positions agree with TRBD2. V lost 6 bases, J lost 11 bases, and 17 bases stayed unmatched. From germline, CDR1 is DFQATT and CDR2 SNEGSKA (reference sequence). The CDR3 is made up of 15 amino acids. The DNA for the CDR3 is TGCAGTGCCTCCCGGCCTAGCGGGAGTCGGGGTGAGCAGTATTTT. Its protein product is CSASRPSGSRGEQYF.

This clonotype has at least ten counts. The chain combines TRBV6-6 with TRBJ2-6; D gene uncertain. This CDR3 contains 10 residues. Germline CDR1 and CDR2: MNHNY and SVGAGI (reference sequence). V shed 2 bases and J shed 10 bases, with 0 bases lying between them. This CDR3 reads CASSYNVLTF. CDR3 sequence (DNA): TGTGCCAGCAGTTACAACGTCCTGACTTTC.

This clonotype was counted ten times or more. The CDR3 nucleotides are TGTGCCAGCAGTTTAGGGCGTATCGAGCAGTTCTTC. It specifies CASSLGRIEQFF. The rearrangement joins TRBV12-3 or TRBV12-4 to TRBJ2-1; D remains unclear. CDR3 length equals 12 residues. V lost 1 base, J lost 10 bases, and 8 bases lay in between.

This clonotype has a single count. The junction differs from germline at one of its ends, possibly a read error. V and J are TRBV11-2 and TRBJ2-2, with 9 bases lining up with TRBD2. CDR1 and CDR2 from the germline V gene are SGHAT and FQNNGV. The CDR3 has 15 amino acids. CDR3 DNA: TGTGCCAGCAGATGGACTAGCGCAAACACCGAGGAGCTGTTTTTC. Amino acids: CASRWTSANTEELFF.

This clonotype came up many times. V and J are TRBV10-3 and TRBJ1-1, with D perhaps TRBD1 (6 bases). This CDR3 has 14 residues. Germline V gene lookup returns CDR1 ENHRY and CDR2 SYGVKD. V was cut by 6 bases and J by 6 bases, with 17 bases left in between. The CDR3 region has the DNA TGTGCCATCAGACCCTCAACAGGGAGTCCTGAAGCTTTCTTT. This encodes CAIRPSTGSPEAFF.

This clonotype was found a few times. This is likely a read error, given that the CDR3 carries no conserved phenylalanine or tryptophan at its end. It is unclear where the CDR3 begins or ends on the DNA, so no DNA is shown, and the CDR3 is as TCRdb lists it. The chain joins TRBV7-6 to TRBJ1-1. The germline gives CDR1 SGHVS, CDR2 FNYEAQ. The CDR3 is made up of 10 amino acids, end residues included. This CDR3 reads CASSLVGRRT.

This clonotype was recorded many times. The chain uses TRBV6-5 and TRBJ1-2, with 7 positions matching TRBD1. The junction had 5 bases not matched to a gene; V was cut back by 5 bases and J by 2 bases. CDR1 is MNHEY and CDR2 is SVGAGI in the germline V gene. The CDR3 has 14 amino acids. CDR3 sequence reads: CASSPGTDNYGYTF. Here the CDR3 DNA reads TGTGCCAGCAGTCCCGGGACAGACAACTATGGCTACACCTTC.

This clonotype was picked up one time. The rearrangement links TRBV7-9 to TRBJ2-1; D gene ambiguous. The CDR3 is 12 amino acids. The germline V and J ends were trimmed by 4 bases and 11 bases, with 12 bases remaining between them. Germline-derived CDR1 and CDR2 are SEHNR and FQNEAQ (reference sequence). Here the CDR3 DNA reads TGTGCCAGCAGCTCCACCTACAGTAAGCAGTTCTTC. Protein sequence: CASSSTYSKQFF. The full variable domain, rest sourced from reference TRBV7-9 and TRBJ2-1, is DTGVSQNPRHKITKRGQNVTFRCDPISEHNRLYWYRQTLGQGPEFLTYFQNEAQLEKSRLLSDRFSAERPKGSFSTLEIQRTEQGDSAMYLCASSSTYSKQFFGPGTRLTVL.

This clonotype occurred many times. This chain connects TRBV12-3 or TRBV12-4 to TRBJ2-7; TRBD1 agrees at 7 bases. The CDR3 loop spans 15 amino acids. V dropped 2 bases and J dropped 2; count of bases not matched to a gene: 6. The chain's CDR3 is CASSLRDSSAYEQYF. As DNA, the CDR3 is TGTGCCAGCAGTTTAAGGGACAGCTCCGCCTACGAGCAGTACTTC.

In regard to this clonotype: A junction boundary mismatches the germline segment, possibly from a read error. This chain links TRBV7-7 with TRBJ2-5, with D unclear. The CDR3 totals 11 residues. Germline V lookup: CDR1 SSHAT, CDR2 FNYEAQ (reference sequence). CDR3 nucleotide sequence: TGTGCTAGCAGCAGGCGGGAGACCCAGTACTTC. Encoded protein: CASSRRETQYF.

This clonotype was detected ten times or more. This chain uses TRBV7-2 with TRBJ2-3, with D hard to call. V gave up 0 bases and J gave up 0 bases, with 10 bases separating them. CDR3 size: 16 residues. Germline lookup yields CDR1 SGHTA and CDR2 FQGNSA. CDR3 bases: TGTGCCAGCAGCTTAGCACCCGATATTAGCACAGATACGCAGTATTTT. This codes for CASSLAPDISTDTQYF.

This clonotype was picked up many times. The rearrangement uses TRBV11-2 and TRBJ2-1; 9 nucleotides line up with TRBD2. The V segment lost 4 bases and the J segment 6 bases; nucleotides outside the gene matches: 4. The germline V gene encodes CDR1 SGHAT and CDR2 FQNNGV. This CDR3 has 14 amino acids. The CDR3 loop is CASSSQRGANEQFF. CDR3 nucleotide sequence: TGTGCCAGCAGCTCTCAGCGGGGGGCCAATGAGCAGTTCTTC.

This clonotype has at least ten counts. This chain links TRBV6-1 with TRBJ2-5; D uncertain. Germline CDR1 is MNHNS and CDR2 is SASEGT. V lost 2 bases, J lost 7 bases, and 11 bases lay in between. CDR3 size: 13 residues. CDR3: CASSENPARTQYF. The CDR3 nucleotides read TGTGCCAGCAGTGAAAATCCAGCACGGACCCAGTACTTC.

This chain links TRBV20-1 with TRBJ2-1; 8 bases fit TRBD2. Trimming took 2 bases from V and 4 from J; bases not matched to a gene: 4. Germline lookup yields CDR1 DFQATT and CDR2 SNEGSKA (reference sequence). CDR3 length: 14 residues. The CDR3 DNA reads as TGCAGTGCTAGACCTAGCGGGCCATACAATGAGCAGTTCTTC. Translating gives CSARPSGPYNEQFF.

Remarks on this clonotype: At one boundary the junction diverges from the germline segment, which might be a read error. The V call is TRBV7-6, the J call TRBJ1-3; D is ambiguous. The CDR3 loop spans 15 amino acids. Germline CDR1 SGHVS, CDR2 FNYEAQ. CDR3 region: CASSSDPSSRNTIYF. CDR3 DNA sequence: TGTGCCAGCAGCTCCGACCCGAGCTCTAGAAACACCATATATTTT.

Many counts were recorded for this clonotype. This sequence joins TRBV12-3 or TRBV12-4 and TRBJ2-7, with D perhaps TRBD2 (5 bases). There are 11 residues in the CDR3. V was pared by 1 base and J by 9 bases, with 7 bases between. The DNA of the CDR3 is TGTGCCAGCAGTTTAGGACGGGGGCAGTACTTC. It codes for CASSLGRGQYF.

On this clonotype itself: A read error may be the cause here, since a much bigger clone is one base away. The chain joins TRBV28 to TRBJ1-2; no firm D call. Trimming stripped 5 bases from V and 8 bases from J, with 21 bases between. CDR1 and CDR2 from the germline V gene are MDHEN and SYDVKM. This CDR3 is 15 amino acids long. Here the CDR3 DNA reads TGTGCCAGCAGTACTTTGTCGCTGACTGTAGTCGGCTACACCTTC. Translation: CASSTLSLTVVGYTF.

V usage is TRBV28 and J usage is TRBJ2-1; 11 bases fit TRBD2. Trimming took 6 bases from V and 9 from J; bases not matched to a gene: 10. This CDR3 comprises 15 residues. CDR1 MDHEN and CDR2 SYDVKM come from the germline V gene. CDR3 nucleotide sequence: TGTGCCAGCAGCGCAACTAGCGGGAGACACGGTGAGCAGTTCTTC. Translation: CASSATSGRHGEQFF.

The chain is built from TRBV7-2 and TRBJ1-4; D not certain. Trimming left V 5 bases short and J 4 bases short, with 11 bases between. The V gene's germline CDR1 is SGHTA and CDR2 FQGNSA. This CDR3 comprises 14 residues. CDR3 bases: TGTGCCAGCAGCAGAGGACTGGATAATGAAAAACTGTTTTTT. This translates into CASSRGLDNEKLFF. The full variable domain, with the rest looked up from reference TRBV7-2 and TRBJ1-4, is GAGVSQSPSNKVTEKGKDVELRCDPISGHTALYWYRQSLGQGLEFLIYFQGNSAPDKSGLPSDRFSAERTGGSVSTLTIQRTQQEDSAVYLCASSRGLDNEKLFFGSGTQLSVL.

The chain recombines TRBV20-1 with TRBJ2-2; 9 bases agree with TRBD2. Trimming removed 6 bases from V and 3 bases from J; junction bases left unmatched: 2. The CDR3 has 13 amino acids. Per germline, CDR1 DFQATT and CDR2 SNEGSKA (reference sequence). This chain's CDR3 is CSARTSDTGELFF. CDR3 bases: TGCAGTGCAAGGACTAGCGACACCGGGGAGCTGTTTTTT.

The rearrangement joins TRBV6-4 to TRBJ2-6; 9 bases are shared with TRBD1. Per germline, CDR1 MRHNA and CDR2 SNTAGT. The CDR3 extends over 17 amino acids. Germline trimming cut 0 bases from V and 0 bases from J; bases unmatched to any gene: 0. CDR3 region: CASSDSTGGSGANVLTF. The CDR3 DNA follows: TGTGCCAGCAGTGACTCGACAGGGGGCTCTGGGGCCAACGTCCTGACTTTC.

V usage is TRBV15 and J usage is TRBJ2-2; D is possibly TRBD1 (6 bases). The CDR3 totals 12 residues. Per the germline V gene, CDR1 is LNHNV and CDR2 is YYDKDF (reference sequence). Between the trimmed V and J ends, which lost 5 bases and 9 bases, there was a span of 10 bases. The CDR3 DNA reads TGTGCCACCAGCTCCCGGGACAGGGAGCTGTTTTTT. Its translation is CATSSRDRELFF.

This clonotype is judged medium-sized. The chain carries TRBV25-1 and TRBJ1-3; D gene ambiguous. The CDR3 is made up of 16 amino acids. V lost 3 bases and J 0 bases, leaving 12 bases between the germline ends. The germline CDR1 and CDR2 sequences are MGHDK and SYGVNS. Written as DNA, the CDR3 is TGTGCCAGCAGTGATCGCCTAGGGATCTCTGGAAACACCATATATTTT. Its protein product is CASSDRLGISGNTIYF.

This clonotype was counted many times. This chain connects TRBV4-1 to TRBJ2-2, with TRBD1 identical over 7 bases. Germline V lookup: CDR1 MGHRA, CDR2 YSYEKL. The CDR3 contains 14 residues. V shed 6 bases, J shed 8 bases, and the junction held 9 bases outside the gene matches. CDR3 nucleotides: TGCGCCAGCAGAGGACAGGAGAGACTGGGGGAGCTGTTTTTT. As protein: CASRGQERLGELFF.